This TCR beta chain was captured in a study of blood T cell repertoires in COVID-19. CDR1 SQVTM and CDR2 ANQGSEA come from the germline V gene. Trimming took off 4 bases at V and 0 bases at J, with 12 bases between the two ends. This CDR3 region has 14 residues. Assay: immunoSEQ multiplex PCR; the TCRdb copy retains only in-frame clones and omits some. This table holds roughly 260,000 clones, more than 70% found once. The source of this sequence is a woman aged 45-65 years with acute or convalescent COVID-19. Sequencing input: peripheral blood. The rearrangement links TRBV29-1 to TRBJ1-1; no clear D. CDR3 loop: CSVGAFRLNTEAFF. CDR3 DNA: TGCAGCGTTGGAGCATTTCGTTTGAACACTGAAGCTTTCTTT.